This T cell receptor beta chain was profiled in a study of radiotherapy plus CTLA-4 blockade in lung cancer. Study context: Patients showed objective responses in about 18% of cases and disease control in more than 25%.

The CDR3 has 15 residues. V trimming: 2 bases; J trimming: 2 bases; junction bases outside the gene matches: 2. CDR1 and CDR2 (germline): GTSNPN, SVGIG (reference sequence). Using immunoSEQ multiplex PCR, the repertoire was profiled, and TCRdb retains in-frame clones only, with some absent. Of 30,000 or so clones in the sample, roughly three quarters were seen once. As to this clone: Its antigen remains unidentified.

Each patient with chemo-refractory metastatic non-small-cell lung cancer was treated with focal radiation plus CTLA-4 blockade using ipilimumab. Notes on the study in general: Tumor-derived TCR clones expanded in blood after radiotherapy plus ipilimumab.

The chain uses TRBV30 and TRBJ2-6, with 8 bases matching TRBD2. This sequence was found in a human donor with non-small cell lung cancer whose response to radiotherapy plus ipilimumab could not be evaluated. This sample comprised peripheral blood, obtained from a patient treated with radiotherapy plus ipilimumab. The DNA of the CDR3 is TGTGCCTGGAGTCGGGGGGGTACTGGGGCCAACGTCCTGACTTTC. This encodes CAWSRGGTGANVLTF.